The T cell receptor (beta chain) under discussion was sequenced for a study of human T cells and chemical hapten exposure. Background on the study: Subjects had 2% DPC placed on approximately 2 cm by approximately 2 cm of upper inner arm skin for sensitization. Per-sample TCR yield variation was attributed mainly to small pooled library volume differences.

Points from the study as a whole: Sensitizing with DPC caused no change in TCRs above 1 in 1000 frequency. Alopecia was present in the donors, so their immune response may differ from healthy people's.

The time point was: patch test 2, 6 weeks after DPC sensitization. Described treatment: therapeutic diphenylcyclopropenone sensitization with weekly scalp DPC. To note about this clonotype: Its antigen is still unknown.

MiXCR, applied by TCRdb to the RACE reads, yields one record per CDR3 protein. The repertoire consists of some 100,000 distinct CDR3 sequences, with less than 10% occurring once and the leading ten covering approximately 2.8%. CDR1 DFQATT and CDR2 SNEGSKA come from the germline V gene (reference sequence). V lost 6 bases, J lost 2 bases, and 3 bases stayed unmatched. This CDR3 is 14 amino acids long. This chain uses TRBV20-1 with TRBJ2-1; 11 bases line up with TRBD2. Specimen: whole blood, collected in connection with sensitization to the hapten diphenylcyclopropenone (DPC). The origin of this receptor is a woman in her thirties or forties with alopecia areata. Some clones in this sample may be carry-over from other donors' samples. The CDR3 region is CSAGLAGPYNEQFF. CDR3 nucleotides: TGCAGTGCAGGACTAGCGGGTCCCTACAATGAGCAGTTCTTC.